The 25 T cell receptor beta chains presented below share a single source sample, sequenced in a study of blood T cell repertoires in COVID-19. The table came from immunoSEQ multiplex PCR; TCRdb's copy has only in-frame clones and leaves some out. The data hold about 120,000 clones, with roughly nine tenths observed a single time. The sample comprised peripheral blood. All receptors derive from a human donor with active COVID-19. The donor label of this sample is uncertain.

V gene TRBV27 combines with J gene TRBJ2-5; perhaps TRBD2 as D (5 bases). Deletions cut 4 bases from V and 2 bases from J, with 11 bases between. Germline-derived CDR1 and CDR2 are MNHEY and SMNVEV (reference sequence). The CDR3 has 14 residues. CDR3 loop: CASSYKRGQETQYF. DNA of the CDR3: TGTGCCAGCAGTTACAAACGAGGGCAAGAGACCCAGTACTTC.

This rearrangement joins TRBV6-5 to TRBJ1-1; D unclear. With 0 bases removed from V and 1 base from J, the gap between germline ends came to 9 bases. There are 15 residues in the CDR3. Germline-derived CDR1 and CDR2 are MNHEY and SVGAGI. In nucleotides, the CDR3 is TGTGCCAGCAGTTACTCGAGAACCCAGAACACTGAAGCTTTCTTT. Encoded protein: CASSYSRTQNTEAFF.

V usage is TRBV5-1 and J usage is TRBJ1-2; weak D call: TRBD1 (6 bases). CDR1 is SGHRS and CDR2 is YFSETQ in the germline V gene. This CDR3 comprises 14 residues. Trimming shortened V by 5 bases and J by 4 bases, and 15 bases separated the two germline ends. CDR3 sequence (DNA): TGCGCCAGCAGTCCCCAGGGGCCGGCCTATGGCTACACCTTC. This encodes CASSPQGPAYGYTF.

This chain uses TRBV6-2 or TRBV6-3 with TRBJ2-1, with 9 bases matching TRBD2. Germline assignment: CDR1 MNHEY and CDR2 SVGEGT. J gave up 5 bases and V 0 bases, and 11 bases lay outside the gene matches. CDR3 size: 18 residues. CDR3 in amino acids: CASSYSIPRGGLNNEQFF. The CDR3 coding sequence is TGTGCCAGCAGTTACTCGATTCCGCGGGGGGGCCTAAACAATGAGCAGTTCTTC.

The V and J genes are TRBV5-1 and TRBJ2-7; D perhaps matches TRBD1 (5 bases). The germline gives CDR1 SGHRS, CDR2 YFSETQ. The CDR3 has 14 residues. V dropped 4 bases and J dropped 3 bases, with 14 bases sitting between them. DNA of the CDR3: TGCGCCAGCAGCCTTCTTGGGGCCATCTACGAGCAGTACTTC. Protein: CASSLLGAIYEQYF.

On this clone itself: At one end the junction does not follow the germline gene, possibly because of a read error. In nucleotides, the CDR3 is TGTGCCAGCAGCCTAGCGGGGGGGGAGACCCAGTACTTC. It translates to CASSLAGGETQYF. The chain employs TRBV7-9 and TRBJ2-5; 12 bases line up with TRBD2. CDR1 and CDR2 (germline): SEHNR, FQNEAQ (reference sequence). The CDR3 loop spans 13 amino acids. Full variable domain (remainder filled in from reference TRBV7-9 and TRBJ2-5): DTGVSQNPRHKITKRGQNVTFRCDPISEHNRLYWYRQTLGQGPEFLTYFQNEAQLEKSRLLSDRFSAERPKGSFSTLEIQRTEQGDSAMYLCASSLAGGETQYFGPGTRLLVL.

The chain combines TRBV9 with TRBJ1-1; maybe TRBD1 (5 bases). V was clipped by 3 bases and J by 5 bases, with 11 bases between them. Germline V gene sequence: CDR1 SGDLS, CDR2 YYNGEE. The CDR3 sequence is 13 residues long. CDR3 residues: CASSALGGTEAFF. In DNA, the CDR3 is TGTGCCAGCAGCGCCCTGGGGGGGACTGAAGCTTTCTTT.

This clone was recorded only once. The chain couples TRBV27 to TRBJ1-5; D is ambiguous. V gave up 2 bases and J gave up 8 bases, with 16 bases separating them. CDR3 length equals 15 residues. CDR1 and CDR2 (germline): MNHEY, SMNVEV (reference sequence). For the CDR3, the DNA is TGTGCCAGCAGTTTAGCGGCCCATCTGGGTGAGCCCCAGCATTTT. It translates to CASSLAAHLGEPQHF.

The chain carries TRBV4-3 and TRBJ1-2; 7 positions agree with TRBD1. The V gene end was trimmed by 4 bases and the J gene end by 4 bases; junction bases not matched to a gene: 6. CDR1 and CDR2 (germline): LGHNA, YSLEER. The CDR3 is 14 residues long. CDR3 in amino acids: CASSPRWTGYGYTF. CDR3 nucleotides: TGCGCCAGCAGCCCCCGATGGACAGGCTATGGCTACACCTTC.

This sequence joins TRBV5-1 and TRBJ2-7; TRBD2 matches at 7 bases. Per the germline V gene, CDR1 is SGHRS and CDR2 is YFSETQ. The length of the CDR3 is 14 residues. Trimming at V came to 0 bases and at J to 3 bases, leaving 3 bases not matched to a gene. The CDR3 region is CASSLAGEGYEQYF. As DNA, the CDR3 is TGCGCCAGCAGCTTGGCCGGGGAGGGCTACGAGCAGTACTTC.

The chain is built from TRBV6-2 or TRBV6-3 and TRBJ2-3, with 9 positions matching TRBD1. V shed 2 bases and J 6 bases; nucleotides not matched to a gene: 6. The CDR3 sequence is 15 residues long. Germline-derived CDR1 and CDR2 are MNHEY and SVGEGT. The CDR3 sequence is CASSYRGQGMDTQYF. Written as DNA, the CDR3 is TGTGCCAGCAGTTACAGGGGACAGGGTATGGATACGCAGTATTTT.

The V gene is TRBV6-2 or TRBV6-3, the J gene TRBJ1-5, with D tentatively TRBD1 (5 bases). V lost 0 bases to trimming and J lost 5 bases, with 8 bases between them. There are 14 residues in the CDR3. The V gene's germline CDR1 is MNHEY and CDR2 SVGEGT. CDR3 sequence reads: CASSYSGGYQPQHF. The CDR3 DNA is TGTGCCAGCAGTTACTCGGGGGGTTATCAGCCCCAGCATTTT.

The J gene is TRBJ2-5, the V gene TRBV7-6, with TRBD2 matching 8 bases. Germline-derived CDR1 and CDR2 are SGHVS and FNYEAQ. The CDR3 extends over 17 amino acids. The V gene end was trimmed by 1 base and the J gene end by 2 bases; junction bases not matched to a gene: 9. This chain's CDR3 is CASSLGGGGGRQETQYF. Written as DNA, the CDR3 is TGTGCCAGCAGCTTAGGGGGGGGCGGGGGGAGACAAGAGACCCAGTACTTC.

The rearrangement joins TRBV21-1 to TRBJ2-7; TRBD2 is taken as the D call from the table, unchecked against the DNA. TRBV21-1 constitutes a pseudogene. The CDR3 is made up of 17 amino acids. CDR3 residues: CASGKLPTGSLLYEQYF. In DNA, the CDR3 is TGTGCCAGCGGCAAACTCCCCACGGGGTCCTTACTCTACGAGCAGTACTTC.

This chain connects TRBV30 to TRBJ1-3, with D unclear. Germline CDR1 reads GTSNPN; CDR2 reads SVGIG (reference sequence). V was shortened by 3 bases and J by 4 bases, with 7 bases between the two germline ends. This CDR3 contains 12 residues. The CDR3 nucleotides read TGTGCCTGGAGCCTCAGGGGAAACACCATATATTTT. Its protein is CAWSLRGNTIYF. Looking up the rest from reference TRBV30 and TRBJ1-3 gives the full variable domain: SQTIHQWPATLVQPVGSPLSLECTVEGTSNPNLYWYRQAAGRGLQLLFYSVGIGQISSEVPQNLSASRPQDRQFILSSKKLLLSDSGFYLCAWSLRGNTIYFGEGSWLTVV.

This clone has only one observation. The gene calls are TRBV7-9 and TRBJ2-1, with TRBD1 identical over 7 bases. Germline loops: CDR1 SEHNR, CDR2 FQNEAQ (reference sequence). The length of the CDR3 is 11 residues. V gave up 5 bases and J gave up 14 bases; unmatched junction bases: 6. This chain's CDR3 is CASSQNQGEFF. The CDR3 DNA reads as TGTGCCAGCAGCCAGAACCAGGGGGAGTTCTTC.

The chain couples TRBV6-2 or TRBV6-3 to TRBJ1-3; 7 positions match TRBD1. Germline trimming cut 6 bases from V and 0 bases from J; bases unmatched to any gene: 11. The CDR3 has 17 residues. Germline lookup yields CDR1 MNHEY and CDR2 SVGEGT. CDR3 DNA: TGTGCCAGCAGCCCTGGGACAGCAACCTTCTCTGGAAACACCATATATTTT. Its translation is CASSPGTATFSGNTIYF.

Worth noting for this clone: At one boundary the junction diverges from the germline segment, which might be a read error. The J gene is TRBJ2-1, the V gene TRBV27, with D unclear. CDR1 and CDR2 from the germline V gene are MNHEY and SMNVEV (reference sequence). The CDR3 has 11 amino acids. The CDR3 bases are TGTGCCAGCAGTGATTACATTGAGCAGTTCTTC. It codes for CASSDYIEQFF.

The rearrangement uses TRBV29-1 and TRBJ2-1; 7 nucleotides align to TRBD2. Trimming removed 3 bases from V and 9 bases from J; junction bases left unmatched: 5. The CDR3 length is 12 residues. Germline-derived CDR1 and CDR2 are SQVTM and ANQGSEA. This chain's CDR3 is CSVDPSGSEQFF. CDR3 bases: TGCAGCGTTGATCCTAGCGGTAGTGAGCAGTTCTTC.

This clone came up once. The chain couples TRBV18 to TRBJ2-7, with 10 nucleotides matching TRBD1. This CDR3 spans 15 amino acids. V gave up 3 bases and J gave up 4 bases; unmatched junction bases: 6. Germline CDR1 reads KGHSH; CDR2 reads LQKENI. The CDR3 region is CASSPRDRGVYEQYF. For the CDR3, the DNA is TGTGCCAGCTCACCGCGGGACAGGGGTGTGTACGAGCAGTACTTC. The full variable domain, completed using reference TRBV18 and TRBJ2-7, is NAGVMQNPRHLVRRRGQEARLRCSPMKGHSHVYWYRQLPEEGLKFMVYLQKENIIDESGMPKERFSAEFPKEGPSILRIQQVVRGDSAAYFCASSPRDRGVYEQYFGPGTRLTVT.

The chain has TRBV19 and TRBJ1-1; 8 nucleotides match TRBD1. V trimming: 5 bases; J trimming: 3 bases; junction bases outside the gene matches: 5. This CDR3 is built from 14 residues. CDR1 is LNHDA, CDR2 SQIVND, per germline (reference sequence). CDR3 sequence reads: CASSGRGLDTEAFF. CDR3 coding DNA: TGTGCCAGTAGTGGCAGGGGGCTGGACACTGAAGCTTTCTTT.

This clone appeared a single time. The rearrangement joins TRBV6-2 or TRBV6-3 to TRBJ2-2; D might be TRBD1 (8 bases). Looked up from germline, CDR1 is MNHEY and CDR2 is SVGEGT. V was clipped by 6 bases and J by 5 bases, with 16 bases between them. This CDR3 has 15 amino acids. CDR3 region: CASSHGQGGTGELFF. The CDR3 nucleotides are TGTGCCAGCAGCCACGGACAGGGAGGGACCGGGGAGCTGTTTTTT.

The CDR3 reads CASSGQGGAVSQPQHF. The CDR3 DNA sequence: TGTGCCAGCAGCGGACAGGGGGGAGCAGTGTCTCAGCCCCAGCATTTT. The chain carries TRBV7-2 and TRBJ1-5; 10 nucleotides agree with TRBD1. This CDR3 contains 16 residues. Germline V gives CDR1 SGHTA, CDR2 FQGNSA. After removal of 5 bases from V and 6 bases from J, the junction contained 10 bases not matched to a gene.

The V and J genes are TRBV5-4 and TRBJ1-1; D remains unclear. Trimming removed 0 bases at V and 2 bases at J, with 8 bases between. The CDR3 spans 14 residues. Per germline, CDR1 SGHNT and CDR2 YYREEE (reference sequence). CDR3 nucleotide sequence: TGTGCCAGCAGCTTGGGCACCTACAACACTGAAGCTTTCTTT. The encoded protein is CASSLGTYNTEAFF.

The rearrangement uses TRBV9 and TRBJ2-6, with TRBD1 as a possible D gene (6 bases). CDR3 length: 17 residues. Germline V CDR1 and CDR2: SGDLS, YYNGEE. Trimming left V 7 bases short and J 0 bases short, with 17 bases between. CDR3 nucleotide sequence: TGTGCCAGCGGACGGACAGACTTCCACTCTGGGGCCAACGTCCTGACTTTC. This sequence encodes CASGRTDFHSGANVLTF.